Listed below are T cell receptor beta chains from one sample, sequenced in a study of cytomegalovirus exposure and HLA in healthy donors. Profiling relied on immunoSEQ multiplex PCR, and the TCRdb table lists in-frame clones only, not all of them. The sample yields about 110,000 clones, around 76% seen once. The source material was PBMCs. These receptors were collected from a man aged 30 to 45 in good health and CMV-seropositive. Each CDR3 is given with its conserved first and last residue.

V gene | CDR3 protein
TRBV7-2 | CASSSVPGQGWAQETQYF
TRBV30 | CAWSGTGEAGELFF
TRBV19 | CASSSPGHITDTQYF
TRBV28 | CASSLSLGHNEQFF
TRBV5-6 | CASSLDRTGIYEQYF
TRBV2 | CASSDLVEQETQYF
TRBV28 | CASSLRRGYGYTF
TRBV4-1 | CASSQGLAGNYEQYF
TRBV4-1 | CASSPRDRRSNTEAFF
TRBV30 | CAWSVRVTGPTGELFF
TRBV29-1 | CSVEGGGGGYTF
TRBV4-1 | CASSQGWEGENIQYF
TRBV7-2 | CASSQAGGLAGVQYF
TRBV10-3 | CAIRSGQGSSYNEQFF
TRBV6-1 | CASRHTGGDQPQHF
TRBV27 | CASLSGPPAANYGYTF
TRBV27 | CASSWDRGTTNEKLFF
TRBV7-8 | CASSPDRGLDGANVLTF
TRBV7-2 | CASSPRETDTQYF
TRBV19 | CASSITGSNQPQHF
TRBV13 | CASSPRTVTDTQYF
TRBV6-5 | CASSSGQNYGYTF
TRBV7-2 | CASSSFQTGDFVKLFF
TRBV10-3 | CAISESSGYNEQFF
TRBV21-1 | CASSKDLGSYEQYF
TRBV28 | CASRPRPTAYNSPLHF
TRBV12-1 | CASSFLDILYEQYF